The 7 T cell receptor beta chains in this list originate from one sample, sequenced in a study of T cell clonality in common variable immunodeficiency. Using immunoSEQ multiplex PCR, the repertoire was profiled, and TCRdb retains in-frame clones only, with some absent. The table lists about 52,000 clones, with no singletons. What was sequenced was peripheral blood mononuclear cells. The receptors derive from a person aged 18 to 69 in good health.

This clone was recorded many times. The read gets to within 3 residues of the CDR3 end, and the germline J gene fills in the rest. This sequence joins TRBV7-3 and TRBJ2-3; TRBD1 is a possible D gene (6 bases). Germline CDR1 and CDR2: SGHTA and FQGTGA. The CDR3 runs to 15 residues. This CDR3 is CASSLKAGAQETQYF. The DNA read from the CDR3 is TGTGCCAGCAGCTTAAAGGCAGGGGCTCAGGAGACG.

This clone was counted at least ten times. Read data end 3 residues before the CDR3 end; the end is taken from the germline J gene. The V call is TRBV7-6, the J call TRBJ2-6; 8 bases match TRBD1. The CDR3 contains 16 residues. The germline V gene has CDR1 SGHVS and CDR2 FNYEAQ. Unmatched junction bases numbered 4, after V lost 4 bases and J lost 2 bases. The CDR3 region is CASSWTGRTGANVLTF. The sequenced CDR3 bases are TGTGCCAGCAGCTGGACAGGGAGGACTGGGGCCAACGTC.

Turning to this clone: The read comes to an end 3 residues before the CDR3 does, leaving the germline J gene to fill in the end. The chain recombines TRBV7-9 with TRBJ1-1, with D hard to call. Trimming took off 1 base at V and 1 base at J, with 10 bases between the two ends. The CDR3 spans 15 residues. Germline CDR1 reads SEHNR; CDR2 reads FQNEAQ (reference sequence). CDR3 amino acids: CASSLDGHRNTEAFF. Partial CDR3 DNA: TGTGCCAGCAGCTTAGATGGCCACAGGAACACTGAA.

To note about this clone: With the read ending 3 residues before the CDR3 end, the germline J gene is used to fill in that end. The rearrangement uses TRBV18 and TRBJ2-2; TRBD1 matches at 7 bases. Germline lookup yields CDR1 KGHSH and CDR2 LQKENI. The CDR3 length is 15 residues. With 4 bases clipped from V and 2 bases from J, the junction kept 4 bases outside the gene matches. The chain's CDR3 is CASSRGQINTGELFF. The CDR3 bases that were read are TGTGCCAGCTCACGGGGACAGATAAACACCGGGGAG.

This clone was picked up many times. Sequencing ends 3 residues short of the CDR3 end; the germline J gene provides the rest. The chain couples TRBV7-2 to TRBJ2-1; TRBD2 is a possible D gene (5 bases). This CDR3 is built from 13 residues. Trimming removed 1 base from V and 8 bases from J, with 9 bases in between. Germline CDR1 reads SGHTA; CDR2 reads FQGNSA. The CDR3 bases that were read are TGTGCCAGCAGCTTAGAAATGAGGGATGAG. The encoded protein is CASSLEMRDE. The whole CDR3 region reads CASSLEMRDEQFF. Drawing the rest from reference TRBV7-2 and TRBJ2-1, the complete variable domain is GAGVSQSPSNKVTEKGKDVELRCDPISGHTALYWYRQSLGQGLEFLIYFQGNSAPDKSGLPSDRFSAERTGGSVSTLTIQRTQQEDSAVYLCASSLEMRDEQFFGPGTRLTVL.

Many counts were recorded for this clone. An end of the junction does not agree with germline; a read error may underlie this. The sequence runs out 3 residues before the end of the CDR3; the remainder is reconstructed from the germline J gene. This chain joins TRBV4-2 and TRBJ2-7, with 7 bases matching TRBD1. Germline assignment: CDR1 LGHNA and CDR2 YNFKEQ. This CDR3 is built from 14 residues. The CDR3 sequence: CASSQDREIGEQYF. The sequenced CDR3 bases are TGCGCCAGCAGCCAAGACAGGGAAATCGGCGAG.

This clone was observed many times. The sequenced fragment ends 3 residues before the CDR3 boundary, so the rest is inferred from the germline J gene. V and J are TRBV20-1 and TRBJ2-1, with a weak D call TRBD2 (6 bases). This CDR3 is 16 amino acids long. Per the germline V gene, CDR1 is DFQATT and CDR2 is SNEGSKA (reference sequence). V dropped 1 base and J dropped 7 bases, with 20 bases sitting between them. The CDR3 protein is CSARVFGTQGGNEQFF. The CDR3 bases that were read are TGCAGTGCTAGAGTATTTGGAACCCAGGGAGGTAATGAG.